The 17 T cell receptor beta chains given below trace back to one sample, sequenced in a study of blood T cell repertoires in COVID-19. Repertoires were generated with immunoSEQ multiplex PCR, while TCRdb's copy carries only in-frame clones and drops some. The table includes 150,000 to 200,000 clones, 89% detected once. Sequencing input: peripheral blood. All receptors derive from a man aged 40-49 years with acute or convalescent COVID-19.

J is TRBJ1-1 and V is TRBV30, with D hard to call. V shed 3 bases and J shed 0 bases, with 8 bases lying between them. This CDR3 region has 13 residues. The germline V gene has CDR1 GTSNPN and CDR2 SVGIG (reference sequence). The CDR3 loop is CAWSGDLNTEAFF. CDR3 sequence (DNA): TGTGCCTGGAGCGGGGATTTGAACACTGAAGCTTTCTTT.

This sequence joins TRBV6-4 and TRBJ2-3, with TRBD1 matching 9 bases. CDR1 MRHNA and CDR2 SNTAGT come from the germline V gene. Germline trimming cut 3 bases from V and 6 bases from J; bases unmatched to any gene: 7. The CDR3 consists of 15 residues. The DNA of the CDR3 is TGTGCCAGCAGTGAGACGGACAGGGGCCCCGATACGCAGTATTTT. Amino acid sequence: CASSETDRGPDTQYF.

The chain carries TRBV2 and TRBJ2-1, with TRBD1 as a possible D gene (6 bases). Trimming stripped 6 bases from V and 3 bases from J, with 15 bases between. CDR3 size: 15 residues. Per the germline V gene, CDR1 is SNHLY and CDR2 is FYNNEI. The CDR3 reads CASRRQATNYNEQFF. The CDR3 DNA reads TGTGCCAGCAGGAGACAGGCGACCAACTACAATGAGCAGTTCTTC.

The CDR3 sequence: CASSEPPYEQYF. The CDR3 nucleotides read TGTGCCAGCAGTGAACCTCCCTACGAGCAGTACTTC. The rearrangement uses TRBV2 and TRBJ2-7, with D hard to call. The CDR3 length is 12 residues. Trimming stripped 2 bases from V and 2 bases from J, with 4 bases between. The germline V gene encodes CDR1 SNHLY and CDR2 FYNNEI.

The chain links TRBV29-1 to TRBJ2-5; D possibly corresponds to TRBD2 (6 bases). The V end lost 2 bases, the J end lost 5 bases, and 12 bases lay between the germline ends. In germline, CDR1 is SQVTM, CDR2 ANQGSEA. This CDR3 spans 13 amino acids. CDR3: CSVERARGETQYF. CDR3 coding DNA: TGCAGCGTTGAAAGGGCCCGGGGGGAGACCCAGTACTTC. Full variable domain (rest looked up from reference TRBV29-1 and TRBJ2-5): SAVISQKPSRDICQRGTSLTIQCQVDSQVTMMFWYRQQPGQSLTLIATANQGSEATYESGFVIDKFPISRPNLTFSTLTVSNMSPEDSSIYLCSVERARGETQYFGPGTRLLVL.

The chain employs TRBV10-3 and TRBJ2-3; 9 bases align to TRBD2. This CDR3 is built from 16 residues. Looked up from germline, CDR1 is ENHRY and CDR2 is SYGVKD. Trimming cost V 8 bases and J 4 bases; bases outside gene matches: 13. CDR3 in amino acids: CAIRPRASGAPDTQYF. The CDR3 nucleotides are TGTGCCATCCGCCCCCGGGCTAGCGGGGCCCCAGATACGCAGTATTTT.

The chain recombines TRBV7-2 with TRBJ1-2; D unresolved. Germline V CDR1 and CDR2: SGHTA, FQGNSA. The CDR3 runs to 13 residues. The V gene lost 1 base and the J gene lost 8 bases, with 11 bases spanning the gap. The chain's CDR3 is CASSLGEERGYTF. The CDR3 nucleotides are TGTGCCAGCAGCTTAGGGGAGGAGAGGGGCTACACCTTC.

The gene calls are TRBV14 and TRBJ1-4; D unresolved. The CDR3 consists of 16 residues. Trimming pared 0 bases from V and 4 bases from J, leaving 12 bases between. CDR1 is SGHDN, CDR2 FVKESK, per germline. The CDR3 region has the DNA TGTGCCAGCAGCCAAGATGGAGGACCGAGTAATGAAAAACTGTTTTTT. Amino acid sequence: CASSQDGGPSNEKLFF.

This clone came up once. The chain combines TRBV12-3 or TRBV12-4 with TRBJ1-2, with 7 bases identical to TRBD1. This CDR3 contains 11 residues. Unmatched junction bases numbered 7, after V lost 11 bases and J lost 7 bases. The CDR3: CAQSQGGGYTF. In DNA, the CDR3 is TGTGCCCAATCCCAGGGGGGTGGCTACACCTTC.

V and J are TRBV19 and TRBJ1-5; D ambiguous. The CDR3 loop spans 13 amino acids. In germline, CDR1 is LNHDA, CDR2 SQIVND (reference sequence). The ends were cut back, 5 bases at V and 7 bases at J, with 12 bases in the middle. CDR3 DNA: TGTGCCAGTAGTGGTTCGAACAACCAGCCCCAGCATTTT. It yields the protein CASSGSNNQPQHF.

The chain links TRBV11-2 to TRBJ1-2, with D tentatively TRBD1 (6 bases). The CDR3 spans 15 residues. V was pared by 5 bases and J by 2 bases, with 15 bases between. Germline CDR1 reads SGHAT; CDR2 reads FQNNGV. The CDR3 is CASSHPRGGNYGYTF. The CDR3 nucleotides read TGTGCCAGCAGCCACCCGAGGGGGGGCAACTATGGCTACACCTTC.

The CDR3 coding sequence is TGTGCCATCAGTAGTAACAGATACGAGCAGTACTTC. Translating it yields CAISSNRYEQYF. This chain links TRBV10-3 with TRBJ2-7; D ambiguous. The CDR3 loop spans 12 amino acids. CDR1 and CDR2 (germline): ENHRY, SYGVKD. Between the trimmed V and J ends, which lost 5 bases and 4 bases, there was a span of 9 bases.

The rearrangement uses TRBV25-1 and TRBJ1-6; no definite D call. Germline-derived CDR1 and CDR2 are MGHDK and SYGVNS. The CDR3 has 16 residues. V lost 3 bases and J lost 8, with 17 bases in between. CDR3 sequence (DNA): TGTGCCAGCAGTGAGACGGCAGGACTTGGAGATTCACCCCTCCACTTT. Translated, it gives CASSETAGLGDSPLHF. The full variable domain, completed using reference TRBV25-1 and TRBJ1-6, is EADIYQTPRYLVIGTGKKITLECSQTMGHDKMYWYQQDPGMELHLIHYSYGVNSTEKGDLSSESTVSRIRTEHFPLTLESARPSHTSQYLCASSETAGLGDSPLHFGNGTRLTVT.

The V gene is TRBV5-6, the J gene TRBJ1-6; 8 nucleotides match TRBD1. Germline CDR1 reads SGHDT; CDR2 reads YYEEEE. The trim removed 4 bases at V and 6 bases at J, leaving 12 bases unmatched. The CDR3 is 17 residues long. The CDR3 DNA is TGTGCCAGCAGCCCTGGCCTCCGACAGGGGACTAATTCACCCCTCCACTTT. Amino acid sequence: CASSPGLRQGTNSPLHF.

This rearrangement joins TRBV25-1 to TRBJ2-7; the match to TRBD1 covers 8 bases. Looked up from germline, CDR1 is MGHDK and CDR2 is SYGVNS. This CDR3 is 13 amino acids long. J lost 5 bases, V lost 8 bases, and 8 bases had no gene match. Written as DNA, the CDR3 is TGTGCCAGCGGGAGGACAGGGTCAAACGAGCAGTACTTC. Translating it yields CASGRTGSNEQYF.

The chain combines TRBV6-1 with TRBJ2-7, with D unclear. The CDR3 is made up of 11 amino acids. Between the trimmed V and J ends, which lost 0 bases and 7 bases, there was a span of 4 bases. Germline CDR1 is MNHNS and CDR2 is SASEGT. The CDR3, as DNA: TGTGCCAGCAGTGAAGCGCGGGAGCAGTACTTC. Residues: CASSEAREQYF.

V and J are TRBV5-1 and TRBJ2-3, with 11 bases matching TRBD1. CDR1 is SGHRS and CDR2 is YFSETQ in the germline V gene. This CDR3 is built from 15 residues. V was pared by 2 bases and J by 5 bases, with 4 bases of the junction left unmatched. DNA for the CDR3: TGCGCCAGCAGCTTTATCGGGACAGGGGGAGATACGCAGTATTTT. Protein product: CASSFIGTGGDTQYF.